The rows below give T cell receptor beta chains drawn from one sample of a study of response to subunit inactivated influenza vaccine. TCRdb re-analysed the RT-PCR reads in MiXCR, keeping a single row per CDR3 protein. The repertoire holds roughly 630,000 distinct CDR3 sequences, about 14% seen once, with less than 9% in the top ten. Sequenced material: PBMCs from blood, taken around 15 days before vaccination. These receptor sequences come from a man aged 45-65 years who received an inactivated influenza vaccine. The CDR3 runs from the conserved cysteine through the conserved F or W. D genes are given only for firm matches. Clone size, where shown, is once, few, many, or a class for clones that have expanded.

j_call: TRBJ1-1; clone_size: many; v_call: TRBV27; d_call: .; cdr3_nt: TGTGCCAGCAGACACCCGGGCACTGAAGCTTTCTTT; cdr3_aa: CASRHPGTEAFF
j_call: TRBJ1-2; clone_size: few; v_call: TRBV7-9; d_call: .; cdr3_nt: TGTGCCAGCAGCTCTCCGACATCCGTCGGCGGCTACACCTTC; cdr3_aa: CASSSPTSVGGYTF
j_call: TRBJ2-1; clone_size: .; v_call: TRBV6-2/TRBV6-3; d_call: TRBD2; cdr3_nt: TGTGCCAGCAGTTACTCGAGGCTAGCGGGGATCTCCTACAATGAGCAGTTCTTC; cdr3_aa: CASSYSRLAGISYNEQFF
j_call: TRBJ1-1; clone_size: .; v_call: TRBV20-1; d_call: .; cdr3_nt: TGCAGTGCTAGAACGGGGCACCCAAACACTGAAGCTTTCTTT; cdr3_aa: CSARTGHPNTEAFF
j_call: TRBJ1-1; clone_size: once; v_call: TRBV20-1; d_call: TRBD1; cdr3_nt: TGCAGTGCGGACGGACAGGGGAGTGAGGCTTTCTTT; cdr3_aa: CSADGQGSEAFF
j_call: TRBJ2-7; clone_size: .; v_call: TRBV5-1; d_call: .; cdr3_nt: TGCGCCAGCAGCTGGGTGGGCCTCGGGGACGAGCAGTACTTC; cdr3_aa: CASSWVGLGDEQYF
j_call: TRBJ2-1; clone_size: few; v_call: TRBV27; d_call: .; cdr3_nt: TGTGCCAGCAGTTTTCACAGGGTACCCTACAATGAGCAGTTCTTC; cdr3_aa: CASSFHRVPYNEQFF
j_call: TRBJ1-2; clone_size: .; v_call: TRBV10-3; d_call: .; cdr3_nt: TGTGCCATCAGTGAGTTCCAGGGAGAAGATGGCTACACCTTC; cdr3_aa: CAISEFQGEDGYTF
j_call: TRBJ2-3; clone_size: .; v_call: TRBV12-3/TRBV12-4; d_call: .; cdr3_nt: TGTGCCAGCCGTGTGGCGGCTAGCACAGATACGCAGTATTTT; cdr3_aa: CASRVAASTDTQYF
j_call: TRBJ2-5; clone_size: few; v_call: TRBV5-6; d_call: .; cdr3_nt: TGTGCCAGCAGCCCCGCTGCAGGAGGGGGGTTGGCCCAGTACTTC; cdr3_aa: CASSPAAGGGLAQYF
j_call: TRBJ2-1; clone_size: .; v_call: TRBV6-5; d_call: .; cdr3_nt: TGTGCCAGCAGTTACTCGACTTGGCAGGGGGGGATCTACAATGAGCAGTTCTTC; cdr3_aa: CASSYSTWQGGIYNEQFF
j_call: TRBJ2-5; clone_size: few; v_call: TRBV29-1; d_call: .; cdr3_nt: TGCAGCGTTGAACTCGGGAGGGGGCTCGAGACCCAGTACTTC; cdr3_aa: CSVELGRGLETQYF
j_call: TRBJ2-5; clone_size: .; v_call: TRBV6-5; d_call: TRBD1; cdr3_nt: TGTGCCAGCAGTTTTCCATCCGGGACAGGGGGCCGGTGGGGAGAGACCCAGTACTTC; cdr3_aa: CASSFPSGTGGRWGETQYF
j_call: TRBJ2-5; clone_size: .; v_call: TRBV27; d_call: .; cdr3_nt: TGTGCCAGCAGTTTATTGGGGACAACTATTCAAGAGACCCAGTACTTC; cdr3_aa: CASSLLGTTIQETQYF